A selection of T cell receptor beta chains follows, all from one sample in a study of T cells in localized non-small cell lung cancer. Profiling relied on immunoSEQ multiplex PCR, and the TCRdb table lists in-frame clones only, not all of them. The sample includes fewer than 35,000 clones, 70% to 90% seen only once; the top ten take 2.5% to 3%. Sequenced material: peripheral blood, taken before any cancer treatment. These receptors all come from a female donor older than 55 with stage I lung adenocarcinoma. The conserved cysteine and the conserved F or W are not part of the CDR3 here. Each record gives: D gene, V gene, CDR3 protein. The D gene is left open where the match is weak.

>TRBD2|TRBV29-1
SVDESTGRWREQY
>-|TRBV30
AWSWGNTNTEAF
>-|TRBV28
ASSLSPYFSNQPQH
>-|TRBV7-8
ASSLSESTEAF
>TRBD2|TRBV29-1
SVTTRESGTSHNEQF
>TRBD1|TRBV28
ASSFQGTAQY
>-|TRBV6-5
ASSRASGTEAF
>-|TRBV6-1
ASRVSHWENTEAF
>-|TRBV5-1
ASSLDKQTETQY
>-|TRBV15
ATSRLGRGVRNTEAF
>-|TRBV30
AWSSTWTYGYT
>-|TRBV30
AWSTSYDNEQF
>-|TRBV7-2
ASRPGGGRGTDTQY